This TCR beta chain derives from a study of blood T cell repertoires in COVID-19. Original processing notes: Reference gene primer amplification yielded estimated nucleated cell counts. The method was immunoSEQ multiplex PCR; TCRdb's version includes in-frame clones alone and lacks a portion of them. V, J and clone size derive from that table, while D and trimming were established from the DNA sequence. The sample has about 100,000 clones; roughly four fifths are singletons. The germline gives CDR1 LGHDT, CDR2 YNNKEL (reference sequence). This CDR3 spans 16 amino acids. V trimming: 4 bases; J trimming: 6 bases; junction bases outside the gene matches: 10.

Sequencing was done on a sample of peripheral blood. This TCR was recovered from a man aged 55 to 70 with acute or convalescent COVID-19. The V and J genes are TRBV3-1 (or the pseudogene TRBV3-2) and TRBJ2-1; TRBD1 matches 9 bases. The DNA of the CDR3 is TGTGCCAGCAGCCCCCCTGGGACAGGGCCTTTCAATGAGCAGTTCTTC. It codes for CASSPPGTGPFNEQFF.